In this sample, the clone carrying this T cell receptor (delta chain) turned up a few times. At one boundary the junction diverges from the germline segment, which might be a read error. The identical CDR3 is also encoded by other nucleotide sequences in the sample. The entry originates in a study of gamma-delta T cells after stem cell transplantation. TCRdb re-called clones from the RT-PCR reads via CATT. Counted here are several thousand delta-chain clones, less than 2.5% occurring once; the ten biggest clones make up about 12%. Sequenced sample: gamma-delta T cells. This receptor was taken from a human donor. It is not recorded whose cells these are; they may come from a transplant donor.

The CDR3 protein is CACDTGWGTGSWDTRQMFF. The CDR3 DNA reads TGTGCCTGCGACACGGGATGGGGGACCGGCTCCTGGGACACCCGACAGATGTTTTTC. The chain uses TRDV2 and TRDJ3; TRDD3 matches at 7 bases. This CDR3 region has 19 residues. CDR1 is GEAIGNYY, CDR2 EKD, per germline.